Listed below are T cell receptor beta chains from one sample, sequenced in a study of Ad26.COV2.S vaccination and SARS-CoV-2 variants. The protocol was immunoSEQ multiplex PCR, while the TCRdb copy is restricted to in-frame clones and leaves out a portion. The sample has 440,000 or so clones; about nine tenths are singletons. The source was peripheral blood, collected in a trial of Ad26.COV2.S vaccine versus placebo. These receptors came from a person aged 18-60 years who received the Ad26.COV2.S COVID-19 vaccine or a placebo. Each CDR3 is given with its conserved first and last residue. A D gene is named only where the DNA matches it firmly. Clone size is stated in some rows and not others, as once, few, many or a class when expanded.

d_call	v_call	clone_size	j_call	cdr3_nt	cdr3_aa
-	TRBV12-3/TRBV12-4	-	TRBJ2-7	TGTGCCAGCAGTCTTATGACCTACGAGCAGTACTTC	CASSLMTYEQYF
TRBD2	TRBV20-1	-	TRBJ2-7	TGCAGTGCTCGGGCTAGCGGCTATGTATACTTC	CSARASGYVYF
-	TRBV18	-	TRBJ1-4	TGTGCCAGCTCCCCTCGGACGGATGAGAATGAAAAACTGTTTTTT	CASSPRTDENEKLFF
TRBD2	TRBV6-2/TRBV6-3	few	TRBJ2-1	TGTGCCAGCAGTACCCCTCCTTCCTGGGACCGGCCGGGGGGTGAGCAGTTCTTC	CASSTPPSWDRPGGEQFF
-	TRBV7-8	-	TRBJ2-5	TGTGCCAGCAGCTTATCTGAGGGGCCCCAAGAGACCCAGTACTTC	CASSLSEGPQETQYF
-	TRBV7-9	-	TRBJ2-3	TGTGCCAGCAGCTTAGCGGGCACGGTAAAGGATGGTACGCAGTATTTT	CASSLAGTVKDGTQYF
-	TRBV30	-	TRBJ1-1	TGTGCCTGGACCCGGCTATTGAACACTGAAGCTTTCTTT	CAWTRLLNTEAFF
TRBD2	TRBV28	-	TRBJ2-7	TGTGCCAGCAGTCCCTCTAGCGGCCATGGGGTATACGAGCAGTACTTC	CASSPSSGHGVYEQYF
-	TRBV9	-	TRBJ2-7	TGTGCCAGCAGCGTAGGAGAGGGATGGAATGGATACGAGCAGTACTTC	CASSVGEGWNGYEQYF
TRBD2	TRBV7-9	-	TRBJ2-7	TGTGCCAGCAGCTTAGGGGGACTAGCCGGCGAGCAGTACTTC	CASSLGGLAGEQYF
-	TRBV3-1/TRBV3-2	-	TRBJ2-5	TGTGCCACGTCACCTTACGGGGGGCGCGGGGAGACCCAGTACTTC	CATSPYGGRGETQYF
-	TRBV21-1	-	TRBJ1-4	TGTGCCAGCAGCAGGACCCGGGACAGGTGCTGCTTCGGGTCTAATGAAAAACTGTTTTTT	CASSRTRDRCCFGSNEKLFF
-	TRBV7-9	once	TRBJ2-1	TGTGCCAGCAGGCCCCCCAACGACAATGAGCAGTTCTTC	CASRPPNDNEQFF
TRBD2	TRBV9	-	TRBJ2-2	TGTGCCAGCAGCACAAGCGGGAGAATCACCGGGGAGCTGTTTTTT	CASSTSGRITGELFF
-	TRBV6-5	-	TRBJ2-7	TGTGCCAGCAGTCCAAGGCTGGGGAGAAGCTACGAGCAGTACTTC	CASSPRLGRSYEQYF
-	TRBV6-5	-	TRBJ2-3	TGTGCCAGCAGAGTGAGTAGGACAGATACGCAGTATTTT	CASRVSRTDTQYF
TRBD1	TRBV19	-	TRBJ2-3	TGTGCCAGTAGTATCGGACAGGGTAAATGGGCACAGTATTTT	CASSIGQGKWAQYF
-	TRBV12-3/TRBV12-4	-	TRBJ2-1	TGTGCCAGCAGTTTGTCATACAATGAGCAGTTCTTC	CASSLSYNEQFF
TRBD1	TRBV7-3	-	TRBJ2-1	TGTGCCAGCAGCAGGACAGGGTCGAGCGAGCAGTTCTTC	CASSRTGSSEQFF
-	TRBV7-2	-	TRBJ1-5	TGTGCCAGCAGCTTAAATAGTGCGGGTAGAGGTCAGCCCCAGCATTTT	CASSLNSAGRGQPQHF
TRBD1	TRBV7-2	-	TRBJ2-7	TGTGCCAGCAGCGAGCAGACAGGGGGCTTCTACGAGCAGTACTTC	CASSEQTGGFYEQYF
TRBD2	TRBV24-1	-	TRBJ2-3	TGTGCCACCATGACTAGCGGCACAGATACGCAGTATTTT	CATMTSGTDTQYF
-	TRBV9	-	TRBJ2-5	TGTGCCAGCAGCCCCCGACAGGGTCGGGGGGAGACCCAGTACTTC	CASSPRQGRGETQYF
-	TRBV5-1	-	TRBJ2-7	TGCGCCAGCAGCTTAGACCCGTCCGGATACGAGCAGTACTTC	CASSLDPSGYEQYF
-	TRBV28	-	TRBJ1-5	TGTGCCAGCAGTTTACGGGGGGCAAGTCAGCCCCAGCATTTT	CASSLRGASQPQHF
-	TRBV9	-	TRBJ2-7	TGTGCCAGCAGCGTAAGTTACCAGGGGTACGAGCAGTACTTC	CASSVSYQGYEQYF
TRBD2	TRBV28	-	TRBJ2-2	TGTGCCAGCATGATTAGCGGGAGTGGCGGGGAGCTGTTTTTT	CASMISGSGGELFF
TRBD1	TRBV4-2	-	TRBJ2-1	TGTGCCAGCAGCCTCGACAGGGGGTTGAACAATGAGCAGTTCTTC	CASSLDRGLNNEQFF
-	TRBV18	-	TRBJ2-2	TGTGCCAGCTCACCAGCGAGCCGCGGGGCCGGGGAGCTGTTTTTT	CASSPASRGAGELFF
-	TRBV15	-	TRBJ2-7	TGTGCCACCAGCAGAGGGACCCCCTACGAGCAGTACTTC	CATSRGTPYEQYF
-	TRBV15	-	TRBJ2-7	TGTGCCACCAGCAGAGGCAGGGGCGGTGGTTACGAGCAGTACTTC	CATSRGRGGGYEQYF
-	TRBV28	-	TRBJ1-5	TGTGCCAGCAGTTTCCGGGGGGCAGGGCAGCCCCAGCATTTT	CASSFRGAGQPQHF
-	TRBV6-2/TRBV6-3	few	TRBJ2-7	TGTGCCAGCAGTTACTCGGAAAGCGGGTACGAGCAGTACTTC	CASSYSESGYEQYF
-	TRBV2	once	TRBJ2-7	TGTGCCAGCAGCGTAGGGCACACTTTGTCCTACGAGCAGTACTTC	CASSVGHTLSYEQYF
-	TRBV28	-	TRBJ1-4	TGTGCCAGCAGTCGCCCTGGGGGGCTTGGGGAAAAACTGTTTTTT	CASSRPGGLGEKLFF
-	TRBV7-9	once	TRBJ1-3	TGTGCCAGCACCCCACAGAGCTCTGGAAACACCATATATTTT	CASTPQSSGNTIYF
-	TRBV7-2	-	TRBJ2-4	TGTGCCAGCAGCTTAAACAGGCTAGCCAAAAACATTCAGTACTTC	CASSLNRLAKNIQYF
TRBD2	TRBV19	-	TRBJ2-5	TGTGCCAGTAGTATGTTGTCTAGCGGGAAGGAGACCCAGTACTTC	CASSMLSSGKETQYF
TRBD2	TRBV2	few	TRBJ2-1	TGTGCCAGCAGCCCGACTAGCGGGATAGGTGTTTCCCAGTTCTTC	CASSPTSGIGVSQFF
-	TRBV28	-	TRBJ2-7	TGTGCCAGCAGTTTAAGTCAGTATTACTACGAGCAGTACTTC	CASSLSQYYYEQYF
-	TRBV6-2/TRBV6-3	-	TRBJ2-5	TGTGCCAGCAGTTCAGGGGCAGTCCAAGAGACCCAGTACTTC	CASSSGAVQETQYF
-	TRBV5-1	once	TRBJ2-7	TGCGCCAGCAGCTTGGTTACAGGGACGTCCTACGAGCAGTACTTC	CASSLVTGTSYEQYF
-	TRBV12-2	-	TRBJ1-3	TGTGCAAGTCGCTTAGGCAGCTCTGGAAACACCATATATTTT	CASRLGSSGNTIYF
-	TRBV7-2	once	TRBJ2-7	TGTGCCAGCAGGCGGGACAACTACGAGCAGTACTTC	CASRRDNYEQYF
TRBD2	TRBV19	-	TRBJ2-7	TGTGCCAGTAGCAACGTAATGCGACTAGCGGGATCGGGCCACTTCTACGAGCAGTACTTC	CASSNVMRLAGSGHFYEQYF
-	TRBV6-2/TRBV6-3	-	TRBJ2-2	TGTGCCAGCAGTTACTCGAGTTCGGCTGGCCAGGGGAGGCCCGGGGAGCTGTTTTTT	CASSYSSSAGQGRPGELFF
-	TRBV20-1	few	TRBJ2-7	TGCAGTGCTAGGGGTCGCTACGAGCAGTACTTC	CSARGRYEQYF
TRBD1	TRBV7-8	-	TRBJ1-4	TGTGCCAGCAGCTCGTGGACAGGTCGTAATGAAAAACTGTTTTTT	CASSSWTGRNEKLFF
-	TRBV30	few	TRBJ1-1	TGTGCCTGGAGTGGAACAGCAGCGAACACTGAAGCTTTCTTT	CAWSGTAANTEAFF
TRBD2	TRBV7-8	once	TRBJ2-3	TGTGCCAGCGGACACCCGGGACTAGCGGGAGCTGGAGATACGCAGTATTTT	CASGHPGLAGAGDTQYF
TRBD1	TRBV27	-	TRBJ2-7	TGTGCCACTCAACCACAGGGGCCCCCCTACGAGCAGTACTTC	CATQPQGPPYEQYF
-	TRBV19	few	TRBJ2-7	TGTGCCAGTAGTATAGAACAGGGTCAGGAGCAGTACTTC	CASSIEQGQEQYF
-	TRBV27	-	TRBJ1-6	TGTGCCAGCAGTTTTACGCCCGGGGGTTCCCTAAATTCACCCCTCCACTTT	CASSFTPGGSLNSPLHF
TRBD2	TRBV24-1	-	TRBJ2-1	TGTGCCACCAGTGATTGGACTAGCGGGAGTTTGGGTGAGCAGTTCTTC	CATSDWTSGSLGEQFF
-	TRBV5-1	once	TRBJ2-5	TGCGCCAGCAGCTTCGGGGAGCAGACCCAGTACTTC	CASSFGEQTQYF
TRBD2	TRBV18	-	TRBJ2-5	TGTGCCAGCTCAATGCGGGGGGGACAAGAGACCCAGTACTTC	CASSMRGGQETQYF
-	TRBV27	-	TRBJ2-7	TGTGCCAGCAGTCAACTACCCAAGTCTCCCTACGAGCAGTACTTC	CASSQLPKSPYEQYF